This record covers a single TCR beta chain. Antigen unknown. This sample is part of a study of blood T cells in healthy people across ages. Overall study results and limits: It was found that TCR beta diversity correlated strongly with the percentage of naive T cells.

For the second PCR, which ran for about 7 to 11 cycles, a sample-barcoded 5' primer and a J-beta primer mix were used. Each CDR3 protein is one row after TCRdb ran MiXCR on the 5' RACE reads. The table has 700,000 to 850,000 distinct CDR3 sequences, 53% seen once. Looked up from germline, CDR1 is LGHDT and CDR2 is YNNKEL (reference sequence). V lost 6 bases, J lost 0 bases, and 4 bases stayed unmatched. The length of the CDR3 is 16 residues. The V gene is TRBV3-1, the J gene TRBJ2-1, with 11 bases that match TRBD2. The material sequenced was blood. This TCR was sampled from an elderly man in good health. The chain's CDR3 is CASREGLAASYNEQFF. The CDR3 DNA is TGTGCCAGCAGAGAGGGACTAGCGGCCTCCTACAATGAGCAGTTCTTC.